This is a list of T cell receptor beta chains from one sample in a study of T-cell reconstitution after alpha-beta-depleted transplantation in children. TCRdb re-derived calls from the PCR reads in MiXCR, one entry per CDR3 protein. The sample consists of some 500,000 distinct CDR3 sequences, around 20% of them appearing once. The sequenced sample was PBMCs from the stem cell graft donor, obtained from the stem cell graft. The receptors here all came from a human donor who donated a stem cell graft to a child with acute lymphoblastic leukemia. Each CDR3 is given without its conserved first and last residue. Fields, in order: J gene, CDR3 length, V gene, clone size, CDR3 protein. Expanded clones get a size class; other rows say once, few or many, or leave the size out.

>TRBJ1-2|12|TRBV24-1|few
ATSDPSRVYGYT
>TRBJ1-1|11|TRBV15|-
ATREGENTEAF
>TRBJ2-2|11|TRBV29-1|few
SVRTPNTGELF
>TRBJ2-7|11|TRBV7-8|-
ASSRTRIDEQY
>TRBJ1-1|13|TRBV18|-
ASSPPAWGSTEAF
>TRBJ1-5|12|TRBV7-9|-
ASSPISLNQPQH
>TRBJ2-7|16|TRBV5-4|-
ASSLAGGGGDVRYEQY
>TRBJ1-2|14|TRBV6-1|once
ASSTFWTGTDYGYT
>TRBJ2-7|12|TRBV5-1|many
ASSLEGFSYEQY
>TRBJ2-7|11|TRBV16|-
ASGTGGPYEQY
>TRBJ2-3|15|TRBV3-1|-
ASSQDRGRELADTQY
>TRBJ2-6|15|TRBV5-5|-
ASSLASAKGGANVLT
>TRBJ2-3|13|TRBV5-1|few
ASSRDRARTDTQY
>TRBJ2-1|15|TRBV20-1|few
SAIITGTGGSYNEQF
>TRBJ2-2|14|TRBV12-3/TRBV12-4|few
ASSLNRGGRVGELF
>TRBJ2-7|19|TRBV28|-
ASSGTGDPRLAGEGSYEQY
>TRBJ2-1|13|TRBV27|-
ASSPSGGGIFDEF
>TRBJ2-3|16|TRBV11-1|-
ASSPPGLAGGLTDTQY
>TRBJ2-5|14|TRBV24-1|once
ATSDGTSGYQETQY
>TRBJ2-7|11|TRBV20-1|-
SASQGAEGEQY
>TRBJ2-1|14|TRBV6-1|few
ASSGLGGTPTRRGF
>TRBJ2-5|16|TRBV5-1|-
ASSLASRLAGEGETQY
>TRBJ2-5|10|TRBV4-1|many
ASSQDQETQY
>TRBJ2-5|13|TRBV6-5|few
ASSSSGPRRETQY
>TRBJ1-2|13|TRBV7-9|-
ASSLGAGVTDGYT
>TRBJ1-1|13|TRBV5-1|many
ASSRGAPGATEAF
>TRBJ2-1|14|TRBV7-9|few
ASSPIKVGQYNEQF
>TRBJ1-3|14|TRBV5-1|-
ASSLETGRDGNTIY
>TRBJ2-7|12|TRBV5-1|few
ASSWWDSPYEQY
>TRBJ2-7|13|TRBV7-6|few
ASSRGASGLLEQY
>TRBJ2-1|11|TRBV12-3/TRBV12-4|-
ASRPHDGSSEF
>TRBJ2-1|11|TRBV4-1|-
ASSQILGHEQF
>TRBJ2-1|15|TRBV6-2/TRBV6-3|many
ASSSLGGAGEGYEQF
>TRBJ1-1|14|TRBV5-1|-
ATSTGPTTMNTEAF
>TRBJ1-2|11|TRBV9|few
ASSAPESQRST
>TRBJ2-3|13|TRBV10-3|few
AISELATSTDTQY
>TRBJ2-3|13|TRBV7-9|-
ASSFQGRGEDTQY
>TRBJ2-7|13|TRBV6-1|few
ASSRLAGERYEQY
>TRBJ2-7|11|TRBV7-9|-
ASSPTTGYEQY
>TRBJ1-5|11|TRBV7-3|few
ASSQEAGQPQH
>TRBJ2-5|13|TRBV4-1|-
ASSQRGATQETQY
>TRBJ2-2|10|TRBV29-1|few
SVEGAQARLF
>TRBJ2-3|13|TRBV27|-
ASSFIRASTDTQY
>TRBJ2-7|12|TRBV18|-
ASSPERVRYEQY
>TRBJ2-3|17|TRBV24-1|-
ATSDRKGTSGSVTDTQY
>TRBJ1-1|12|TRBV12-3/TRBV12-4|few
ASSFNGEKLEAF
>TRBJ2-1|11|TRBV20-1|few
SARVPNYNEQF